This record looks at one T cell receptor beta chain sequence and its context. In its sample, this clonotype was seen a few times. Its cognate antigen has yet to be identified. No base-level quality is on record; no much larger clone is a single base apart. The sequencer listed for this sample is Illumina NovaSeq 6000. Synthesis of TCR cDNA relied on 5'RACE template switching, a step that introduced a universal primer site along with unique molecular identifiers. cDNA synthesis was primed from both the TCR alpha and TCR beta constant segments. Libraries were amplified in two PCR steps, with sample barcodes and sequencing adapters added in the second step. Sequencing of the libraries was done on either Illumina HiSeq 2500 (2x100 bp) or NovaSeq (2x150 bp). The paper's data handling went like this. Demultiplexing of reads and collapsing into UMI consensus sequences were performed with MIGEC, and V(D)J alignment was carried out with MiXCR. Clonotypes responding to the vaccine were identified with edgeR on replicate PBMC samples, with the criteria of FDR below 0.01 and a log2 fold change above 5 up to day 15. CD4 or CD8 identity was assigned to each bulk clonotype according to whether the clonotype was present at higher abundance in the sequenced CD4 repertoire or the sequenced CD8 repertoire. Starting from the raw public reads, TCRdb applied fastp trimming at Q25, assembled clones with MiXCR and retained in-frame beta chains. Rows are unified per CDR3 protein, each entry keeping the most common DNA and genes. These V and J calls originate from TCRdb's pipeline instead of the authors' own analysis. Recorded for this sample are 150,000 to 200,000 distinct CDR3 sequences; 9.3% of them occurred a single time. The top ten clones comprise around 40% of the sample.

The data belong to a study of T cells after yellow fever vaccination (dated by TCRdb to the late 2010s). Regarding the complete study: The SMART-Seq v4 Ultra Low Input RNA kit was used to prepare libraries from fractions with low cell numbers. Blood samples were taken at several timepoints before and after primary and secondary immunization, and bulk PBMC replicates and cell subsets were isolated. To follow T-cell clones before and after primary and booster YFV17D yellow fever vaccination, bulk TCR alpha and beta repertoires were sequenced over time. Two healthy male donors, one aged 18 to 30 and one aged 30 to 40 years, made up the cohort.

Here is what the overall study found, with its caveats: Computational filtering was required because FACS-sorted repertoires could contain abundant contaminating clonotypes from the bulk population. Compared with the primary T-cell response, the secondary T-cell response was faster but weaker, reaching its peak on day 5 rather than on day 15. Because only two donors were included in the study, the extent to which the findings can be generalized is limited. A small fraction of clonotypes showed up in both the CD4 and CD8 compartments, probably as a result of convergent recombination. Most clones expanded after primary vaccination were re-detected after the booster (almost 97% of CD4 and around 88% of CD8), suggesting broad memory maintenance.

From the cysteine up to the phenylalanine, the CDR3 has a length of 12 residues. CDR3 DNA only is kept here, 36 bases in frame from base 1. Per the germline V gene, SQVTM is the CDR1 and ANQGSEA is the CDR2. V sheds 7 bases and J sheds 4 bases, leaving 14 bases between their ends. What the treatment or condition label conveys for this sample: live attenuated yellow fever vaccine strain. A standard Ficoll-Paque protocol was used to isolate PBMCs from peripheral blood. CD4 and CD8 T-cell fractions were isolated with Dynabeads CD4 and CD8 positive selection kits. TriZol was used to extract RNA from bulk PBMCs, from CD4 and CD8 fractions, and from dextramer-positive and dextramer-negative fractions.

This clonotype was sampled from a man between 18 and 35 years old who received the YFV17D yellow fever vaccine. Recombination joined TRBV29-1 with TRBJ2-7, with TRBD2 as a weak D call on 6 bases. The starting material was CD8+ T cells sorted from PBMCs, obtained 45 days after the yellow fever booster vaccination. The CDR3: CSARGNYYEQYF. Read as DNA, the sequence is TGCAGCGCGCGGGGAAACTATTACGAGCAGTACTTC.